The source of this TCR beta chain is a study of shared clonotypes between healthy human individuals. Study at large: Aged 18 to 49, the donors were a couple of women and three men.

The CDR3 loop spans 14 amino acids. Germline V gene lookup returns CDR1 LGHNA and CDR2 YSLEER. V shed 4 bases, J shed 6 bases, and the junction held 4 bases outside the gene matches. Turning to this clone: Its antigen is as yet unknown.

Study observations and caveats: Investigators expected sequencing depth to affect clonotype sharing among donors.

The assay was immunoSEQ multiplex PCR, and TCRdb's table has in-frame clones only and misses some. The sample lists 1,400,000 or so clones; approximately 98.5% were seen once. The chain joins TRBV4-3 to TRBJ2-7; the match to TRBD2 covers 12 bases. Sequenced material: naive CD4+ T cells sorted from blood. The subset here: CD45RA+ positively selected. The receptor's source is a man aged 30 to 45 in good health. The CDR3: CASSLGLAGREQYF. Here the CDR3 DNA reads TGCGCCAGCAGCCTTGGACTAGCGGGACGCGAGCAGTACTTC.